This T cell receptor (beta chain) is from a study of regulatory T cells in long-lasting Graves disease. Across the study: More than 5 years of antithyroid drugs with positive TSH receptor antibodies defined persistent Graves' disease. Study findings and constraints: A greater number of public clonotypes (fewer than 3,000) was shared by persistent patients than by new patients (just over 950). Persistent Graves' patients possessed reduced TCR diversity relative to recently diagnosed ones.

This clonotype was seen a single time. What it binds is not known. In building TCR beta libraries, iRepertoire HTBI primers were used together with Arm-PCR of CDR3 regions. TCRdb called the multiplex PCR reads again in MiXCR, with one record for every CDR3 protein. The sample has over 650,000 distinct CDR3 sequences, about 30% seen once; the top ten hold under 50%. Noted time point: persistent/refractory GD, antithyroid drugs over 5 years with positive TRAb. The TCR library used RNA extracted from PBMCs. The TCR was taken from a female donor with Graves disease. This material consisted of peripheral blood mononuclear cells (PBMCs), taken when the disease was refractory, from a patient treated with antithyroid drugs.

CDR3 nucleotide sequence: TGTGCCAGCAGTGGAGATCGGTTCGGCCAAGAGACCCAGTACTTC. Its translation: CASSGDRFGQETQYF. The rearrangement links TRBV7-2 to TRBJ2-5; D gene ambiguous. The CDR3 consists of 15 residues. From germline, CDR1 is SGHTA and CDR2 FQGNSA. The V gene lost 6 bases and the J gene lost 1 base, with 15 bases spanning the gap.